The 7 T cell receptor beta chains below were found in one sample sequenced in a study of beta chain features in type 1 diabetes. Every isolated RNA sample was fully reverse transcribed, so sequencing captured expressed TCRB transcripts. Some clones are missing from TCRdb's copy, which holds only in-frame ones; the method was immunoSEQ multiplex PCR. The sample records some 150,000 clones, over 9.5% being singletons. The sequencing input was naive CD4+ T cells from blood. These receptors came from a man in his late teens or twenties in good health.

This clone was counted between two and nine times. The CDR3 loop is CASSLAQGYQETQYF. In DNA, the CDR3 is TGTGCCAGCAGCTTGGCCCAGGGGTACCAAGAGACCCAGTACTTC. The chain recombines TRBV5-8 with TRBJ2-5; perhaps TRBD1 as D (6 bases). The CDR3 runs 15 residues. V lost 0 bases and J 0 bases, leaving 9 bases between the germline ends. Germline assignment: CDR1 SGHTS and CDR2 YDEGEE.

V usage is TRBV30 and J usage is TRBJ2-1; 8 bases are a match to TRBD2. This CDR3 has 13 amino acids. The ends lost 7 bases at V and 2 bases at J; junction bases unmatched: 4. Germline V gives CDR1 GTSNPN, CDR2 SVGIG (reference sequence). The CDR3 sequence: CAFSGETYNEQFF. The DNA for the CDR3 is TGTGCCTTTAGCGGGGAAACCTACAATGAGCAGTTCTTC. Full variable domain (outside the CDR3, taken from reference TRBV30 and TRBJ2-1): SQTIHQWPATLVQPVGSPLSLECTVEGTSNPNLYWYRQAAGRGLQLLFYSVGIGQISSEVPQNLSASRPQDRQFILSSKKLLLSDSGFYLCAFSGETYNEQFFGPGTRLTVL.

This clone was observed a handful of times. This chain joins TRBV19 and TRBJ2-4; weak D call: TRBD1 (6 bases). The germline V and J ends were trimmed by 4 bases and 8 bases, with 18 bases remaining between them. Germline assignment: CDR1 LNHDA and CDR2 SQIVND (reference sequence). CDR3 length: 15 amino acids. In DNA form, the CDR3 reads TGTGCCAGTAGTAGGGGGCTTACAGCTCCAGACATTCAGTACTTC. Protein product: CASSRGLTAPDIQYF. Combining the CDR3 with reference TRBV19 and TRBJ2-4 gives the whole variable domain DGGITQSPKYLFRKEGQNVTLSCEQNLNHDAMYWYRQDPGQGLRLIYYSQIVNDFQKGDIAEGYSVSREKKESFPLTVTSAQKNPTAFYLCASSRGLTAPDIQYFGAGTRLSVL.

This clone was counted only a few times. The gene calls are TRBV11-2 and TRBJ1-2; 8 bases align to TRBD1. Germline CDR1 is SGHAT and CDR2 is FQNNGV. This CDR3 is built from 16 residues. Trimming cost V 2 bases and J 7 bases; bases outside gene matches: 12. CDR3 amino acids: CASSLQGARARGGYTF. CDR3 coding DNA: TGTGCCAGCAGCTTACAGGGGGCGAGGGCACGGGGTGGCTACACCTTC. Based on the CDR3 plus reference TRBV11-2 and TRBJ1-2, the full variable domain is EAGVAQSPRYKIIEKRQSVAFWCNPISGHATLYWYQQILGQGPKLLIQFQNNGVVDDSQLPKDRFSAERLKGVDSTLKIQPAKLEDSAVYLCASSLQGARARGGYTFGSGTRLTVV.

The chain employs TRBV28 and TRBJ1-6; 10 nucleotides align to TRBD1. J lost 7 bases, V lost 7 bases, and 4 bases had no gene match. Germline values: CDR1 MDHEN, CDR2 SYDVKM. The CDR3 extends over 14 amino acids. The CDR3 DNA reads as TGTGCCAGCACCCCGGGACAGGGGAATTCACCCCTCCACTTT. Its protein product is CASTPGQGNSPLHF.

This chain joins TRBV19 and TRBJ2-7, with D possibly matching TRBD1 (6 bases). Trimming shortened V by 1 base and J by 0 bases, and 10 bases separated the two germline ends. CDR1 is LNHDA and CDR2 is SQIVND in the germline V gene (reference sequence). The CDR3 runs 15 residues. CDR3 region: CASSIVDRTSYEQYF. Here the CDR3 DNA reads TGTGCCAGTAGTATAGTGGACAGAACCTCCTACGAGCAGTACTTC.

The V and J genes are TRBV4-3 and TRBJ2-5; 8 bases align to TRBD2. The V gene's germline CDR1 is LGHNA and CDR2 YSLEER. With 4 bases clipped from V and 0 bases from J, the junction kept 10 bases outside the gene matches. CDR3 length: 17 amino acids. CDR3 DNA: TGCGCCAGCAGCCTAACGGGGGGGGAGAGGTACCAAGAGACCCAGTACTTC. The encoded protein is CASSLTGGERYQETQYF.